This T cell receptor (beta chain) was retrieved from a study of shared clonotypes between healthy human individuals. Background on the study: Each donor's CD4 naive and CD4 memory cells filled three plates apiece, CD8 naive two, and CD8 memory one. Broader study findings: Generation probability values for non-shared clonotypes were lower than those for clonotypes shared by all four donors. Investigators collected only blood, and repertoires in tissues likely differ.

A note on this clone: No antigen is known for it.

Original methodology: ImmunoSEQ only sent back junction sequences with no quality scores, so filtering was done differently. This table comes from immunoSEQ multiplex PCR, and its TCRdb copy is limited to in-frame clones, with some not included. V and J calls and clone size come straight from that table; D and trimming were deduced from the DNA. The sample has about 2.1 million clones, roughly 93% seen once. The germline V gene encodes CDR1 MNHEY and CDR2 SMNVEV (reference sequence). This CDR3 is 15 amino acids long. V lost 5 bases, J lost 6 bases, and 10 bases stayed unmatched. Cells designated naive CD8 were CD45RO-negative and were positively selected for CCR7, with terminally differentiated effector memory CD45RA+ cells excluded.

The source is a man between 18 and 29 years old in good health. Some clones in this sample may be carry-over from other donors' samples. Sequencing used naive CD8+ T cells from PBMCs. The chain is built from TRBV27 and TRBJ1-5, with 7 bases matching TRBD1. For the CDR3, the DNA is TGTGCCAGCAGTCTCACAGGGGAAGTGTTTCAGCCCCAGCATTTT. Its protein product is CASSLTGEVFQPQHF.